These 10 T cell receptor beta chains originate from one sample sequenced in a study of regulatory T cells in long-lasting Graves disease. This sample's time point: newly diagnosed GD, antithyroid drugs for less than 3 months. Making the TCR library involved RNA that had been extracted from PBMCs. Arm-PCR of CDR3 regions with iRepertoire HTBI primers generated TCR beta libraries. MiXCR, run by TCRdb on the multiplex PCR reads, gives a single entry per CDR3 protein. The sample lists over 350,000 distinct CDR3 sequences, approximately 15% occurring once. These data also featured in a second study, about T cells in Graves' hyperthyroidism and ophthalmopathy.

The sequencing used peripheral blood mononuclear cells (PBMCs), collected at new diagnosis, from a patient treated with antithyroid drugs. These TCRs come from a woman in her thirties or forties with Graves disease.

This clonotype showed up many times. The chain has TRBV28 and TRBJ1-1, with D unresolved. The CDR3 loop spans 17 amino acids. Between the trimmed V and J ends, which lost 1 base and 4 bases, there was a span of 19 bases. CDR1 and CDR2 (germline): MDHEN, SYDVKM. CDR3 sequence (DNA): TGTGCCAGCAGTTTATACGGGGAGAAGTATAAAGGCACTGAAGCTTTCTTT. Its translation is CASSLYGEKYKGTEAFF.

This clonotype occurred many times. This chain links TRBV11-3 with TRBJ2-1; D perhaps matches TRBD2 (6 bases). Trimming removed 8 bases from V and 1 base from J, with 15 bases in between. The CDR3 spans 15 residues. Germline V gene data show CDR1 as SGHNT and CDR2 as YENEEA. The DNA for the CDR3 is TGTGCCAGCGGGGCTGGGCTAGCGTCCTACAATGAGCAGTTCTTC. Protein sequence: CASGAGLASYNEQFF.

At least ten counts were recorded for this clonotype. This rearrangement joins TRBV6-5 to TRBJ2-3; TRBD2 matches 10 bases. Unmatched junction bases numbered 17, after V lost 6 bases and J lost 5 bases. The V gene's germline CDR1 is MNHEY and CDR2 SVGAGI. The CDR3 runs 18 residues. The CDR3 region has the DNA TGTGCCAGCAGCTACGGGCCTGGAGCGGGAGGGCCGATAGATACGCAGTATTTT. Its translation is CASSYGPGAGGPIDTQYF.

As to this clonotype: Given a far larger clone just one base away, this is likely a sequencing read error. This rearrangement joins TRBV7-8 to TRBJ2-7; no clear D gene. This CDR3 comprises 15 residues. Per the germline V gene, CDR1 is SGHVS and CDR2 is FQNEAQ. V lost 5 bases to trimming and J lost 6 bases, with 20 bases between them. The CDR3 loop is CASSVVSAGIGEQYF. In DNA form, the CDR3 reads TGTGCCAGCAGCGTAGTAAGTGCAGGCATTGGCGAGCAGTACTTC.

As to this clonotype: A far larger clone lies a single base away; this is likely a read error. J is TRBJ2-7 and V is TRBV3-1; possibly TRBD2 for D (5 bases). The germline V gene has CDR1 LGHDT and CDR2 YNNKEL (reference sequence). Trimming left V 0 bases short and J 7 bases short, with 16 bases between. The CDR3 is made up of 15 amino acids. The CDR3 region has the DNA TGTGCCAGCAGCCAAGAGACTAAGAGCTACAATGAGCAGTACTTC. Protein product: CASSQETKSYNEQYF.

Ten or more counts support this clonotype. The CDR3 DNA reads TGTGCCAGTAGTATAGATGGAGTCTACGAGCAGTACTTC. The encoded protein is CASSIDGVYEQYF. The chain is built from TRBV19 and TRBJ2-7; no definite D call. Germline lookup yields CDR1 LNHDA and CDR2 SQIVND (reference sequence). Trimming shortened V by 0 bases and J by 3 bases, and 6 bases separated the two germline ends. The CDR3 contains 13 residues.

The sample holds a few counts of this clonotype. The chain employs TRBV7-2 and TRBJ1-6; D gene unclear. The CDR3 length is 14 residues. With 5 bases removed from V and 6 bases from J, the gap between germline ends came to 11 bases. Germline V CDR1 and CDR2: SGHTA, FQGNSA. The chain's CDR3 is CASSADTFNSPLHF. The CDR3 region has the DNA TGTGCCAGCAGCGCCGACACATTTAATTCACCCCTCCACTTT.

The chain joins TRBV5-4 to TRBJ1-1; D is ambiguous. The CDR3 consists of 13 residues. Germline V gives CDR1 SGHNT, CDR2 YYREEE (reference sequence). Trimming pared 4 bases from V and 10 bases from J, leaving 17 bases between. CDR3 residues: CASSARSFNGAFF. In DNA form, the CDR3 reads TGTGCCAGCAGCGCCAGGAGCTTTAATGGAGCTTTCTTT.

This chain joins TRBV6-2 or TRBV6-3 and TRBJ2-5, with D possibly being TRBD1 or TRBD2 (7 bases each). The better agreement between TRBJ2-1 and the DNA end casts doubt on the J call. The CDR3 spans 19 residues. Germline values: CDR1 MNHEY, CDR2 SVGEGT. The CDR3 loop is CASSYWGQTSPAGSDEQFF. The DNA for the CDR3 is TGTGCCAGCAGTTACTGGGGACAGACGTCGCCAGCGGGGTCAGATGAGCAGTTCTTC.

The gene calls are TRBV12-5 and TRBJ2-5; the match to TRBD1 covers 9 bases. Germline V CDR1 and CDR2: LGHNT, FRNRAP. The CDR3 is 17 amino acids. After removal of 2 bases from V and 2 bases from J, the junction contained 9 bases not matched to a gene. CDR3 region: CASGLITTGGGQETQYF. CDR3 coding DNA: TGTGCTAGTGGTTTGATCACCACAGGGGGCGGGCAAGAGACCCAGTACTTC.